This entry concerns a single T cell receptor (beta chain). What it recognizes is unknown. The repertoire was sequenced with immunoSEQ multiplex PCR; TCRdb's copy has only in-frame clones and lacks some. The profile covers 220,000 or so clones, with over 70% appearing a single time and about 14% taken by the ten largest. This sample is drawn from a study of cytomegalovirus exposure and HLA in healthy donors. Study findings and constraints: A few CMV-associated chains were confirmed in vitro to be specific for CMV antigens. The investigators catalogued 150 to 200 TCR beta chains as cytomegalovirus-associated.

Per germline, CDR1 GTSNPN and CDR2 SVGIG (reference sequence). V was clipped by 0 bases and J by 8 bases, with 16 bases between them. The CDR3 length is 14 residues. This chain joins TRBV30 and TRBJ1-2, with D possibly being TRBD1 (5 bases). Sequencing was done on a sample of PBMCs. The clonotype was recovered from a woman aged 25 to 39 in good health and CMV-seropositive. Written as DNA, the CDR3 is TGTGCCTGGAGTGTACTGTCAGGGTATAACGGCTACACCTTC. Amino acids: CAWSVLSGYNGYTF.